This TCR beta chain was captured in a study of blood T cells in healthy people across ages. Each donor supplied about 9.6 milliliters of peripheral blood. Then a second PCR, running roughly 7 to 12 cycles, was carried out with a sample-barcoded 5' primer and a J-beta primer mix. TCRdb analysed the 5' RACE reads with MiXCR anew, one entry per CDR3 protein. Among 850,000 to 950,000 distinct CDR3 sequences, around 26% were seen once, and the ten largest hold 15% to 20%. The CDR3 extends over 15 amino acids. Germline V CDR1 and CDR2: SGHRS, YFSETQ. As regards this clonotype: One junction end disagrees with the germline gene, perhaps due to a read error.

The chain combines TRBV5-1 with TRBJ2-2, with D possibly being TRBD2 (5 bases). The TCR comes from a woman older than 75 in good health. The sequencing input was blood. CDR3 in DNA: TGCGCCAGCAGCTTGTTCACCACGAACACCGGGGAGCCGTTTTTT. Residues: CASSLFTTNTGEPFF.